This T cell receptor (beta chain) was obtained from a study of cytomegalovirus exposure and HLA in healthy donors. Study-wide findings and caveats: In an earlier analysis, productive rearrangement rates for most beta V segments clustered near 87% or 30%. In vitro work confirmed that a few CMV-associated chains recognize CMV antigens.

PCR was performed using 60 Vbeta and 13 Jbeta primers. Assay: immunoSEQ multiplex PCR; the TCRdb copy retains only in-frame clones and omits some. The sample yields 170,000 or so clones, 77% seen once. There are 15 residues in the CDR3. The V gene's germline CDR1 is LNHDA and CDR2 SQIVND (reference sequence). V shed 3 bases and J 5 bases; nucleotides not matched to a gene: 5. This clone is a singleton in its sample. Its antigen is not known. This chain links TRBV19 with TRBJ2-5, with 11 bases matching TRBD2. The clonotype was recovered from a woman between 55 and 75 years old in good health and CMV-seropositive. The sequenced sample was PBMCs. This CDR3 is CASSIRLAGGETQYF. The CDR3 nucleotides read TGTGCCAGTAGTATTCGTCTAGCGGGGGGTGAGACCCAGTACTTC.